A selection of T cell receptor beta chains follows, all from one sample in a study of cytomegalovirus exposure and HLA in healthy donors. Produced via immunoSEQ multiplex PCR; TCRdb's table is partial and in-frame only. The sample gives approximately 65,000 clones, roughly 95% of which show up once; around 5% is in the top ten. The sample comprised PBMCs. These receptors were obtained from a woman in her late teens or twenties in good health and CMV-seropositive. The CDR3 runs from the conserved cysteine through the conserved F or W. A D gene is named only where the DNA matches it firmly.

D,V,CDR3
NA,TRBV2,CASTGGTVGELFF
TRBD2,TRBV11-2,CASSLEGREFGEQYF
TRBD1,TRBV5-1,CASRRGGATGTGQETQYF
NA,TRBV5-4,CASSFRGGPSYEQYF
NA,TRBV5-6,CASSLSGPEEQYF
NA,TRBV19,CASSISGVSNQPQHF
TRBD2,TRBV29-1,CSVQASGSYEQYF
TRBD2,TRBV5-1,CASSFRLAGGSEDTQYF
NA,TRBV4-2,CASSQEAAVSSYEQYF
NA,TRBV28,CASSSGVLPSTDTQYF
NA,TRBV7-2,CASSLKRNTGELFF
NA,TRBV29-1,CSVLTGTGELFF
TRBD1,TRBV6-5,CASSYDRAVGTEAFF